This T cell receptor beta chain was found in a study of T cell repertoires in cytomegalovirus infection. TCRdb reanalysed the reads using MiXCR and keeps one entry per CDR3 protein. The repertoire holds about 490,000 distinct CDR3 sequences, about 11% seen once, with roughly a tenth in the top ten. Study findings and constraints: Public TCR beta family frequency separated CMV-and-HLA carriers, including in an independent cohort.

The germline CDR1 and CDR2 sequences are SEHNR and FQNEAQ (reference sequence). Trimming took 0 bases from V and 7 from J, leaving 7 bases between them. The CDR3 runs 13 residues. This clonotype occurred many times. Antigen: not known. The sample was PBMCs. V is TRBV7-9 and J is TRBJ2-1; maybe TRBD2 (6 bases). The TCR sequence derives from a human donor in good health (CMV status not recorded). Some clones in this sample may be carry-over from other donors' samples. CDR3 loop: CASSLAGRNEQFF. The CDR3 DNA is TGTGCCAGCAGCTTAGCAGGGAGGAATGAGCAGTTCTTC.